Listed below are T cell receptor beta chains from one sample, sequenced in a study of blood T cell repertoires in COVID-19. Using immunoSEQ multiplex PCR, the repertoire was profiled, and TCRdb retains in-frame clones only, with some absent. The sample lists more than 85,000 clones; approximately 84% were seen once. The material sequenced was peripheral blood. These receptors all come from a human donor in a cohort sampled during active COVID-19. Both conserved end residues are part of each CDR3. A D gene is named only where the DNA matches it firmly. Only some rows state a clone size, as once, few, many or a class for expanded clones.

DNA,CDR3,D,J,V,size
TGTGCCAGCAGCGACCCGGGACAGGGTGGCACCGGGGAGCTGTTTTTT,CASSDPGQGGTGELFF,TRBD1,TRBJ2-2,TRBV6-6,-
TGTGCCAGTAGGATGGGGCAGGGTTGGACTGAAGCTTTCTTT,CASRMGQGWTEAFF,-,TRBJ1-1,TRBV19,-
TGTGCCAGCAGGACGGCGGGGGGTGGACGCCATGAGCAGTTCTTC,CASRTAGGGRHEQFF,TRBD2,TRBJ2-1,TRBV2,-
TGTGCCAGTAGTATACCCGGGATAAACACTGAAGCTTTCTTT,CASSIPGINTEAFF,-,TRBJ1-1,TRBV19,-
TGTGCCAGCAGCGAGGGAAGAGGTAGCGTCTACGAGCAGTACTTC,CASSEGRGSVYEQYF,-,TRBJ2-7,TRBV9,-
TGTGCCAGCTCACCACCCTCGCTAGCGGGGAACACCGGGGAGCTGTTTTTT,CASSPPSLAGNTGELFF,TRBD2,TRBJ2-2,TRBV18,few
TGTGCCAGCAGCATTAAGGTCGGGGGACAGGGATACTCCTACGAGCAGTACTTC,CASSIKVGGQGYSYEQYF,TRBD1,TRBJ2-7,TRBV7-2,-
TGTGCCAGCAGTTTCGACCAGGGGGCAAATTCACCCCTCCACTTT,CASSFDQGANSPLHF,TRBD1,TRBJ1-6,TRBV28,-
TGTGCCAGCAGCCCCCTGGGGAGGATGAACACTGAAGCTTTCTTT,CASSPLGRMNTEAFF,-,TRBJ1-1,TRBV9,once
TGTGCCAGCAGTAGGGGCTATGAAGCCAAAAACATTCAGTACTTC,CASSRGYEAKNIQYF,-,TRBJ2-4,TRBV7-9,-
TGTGCCATCAGTGAGGAAGGACTAGCGGTCAATGAGCAGTTCTTC,CAISEEGLAVNEQFF,TRBD2,TRBJ2-1,TRBV10-3,-
TGTGCCAGCAGTCAGGGGGCTGGCTGGGAGCAGTTCTTC,CASSQGAGWEQFF,TRBD1,TRBJ2-1,TRBV6-5,once
TGTGCCAGCTCACTTCAGGGGGAAGCCTACGAGCAGTACTTC,CASSLQGEAYEQYF,TRBD1,TRBJ2-7,TRBV18,-
TGCGCCAGCAGCTTGGATAGCGGGAGCTCCTACAATGAGCAGTTCTTC,CASSLDSGSSYNEQFF,TRBD2,TRBJ2-1,TRBV5-1,-
TGTGCCAGCAGTCCTCAGGGCGATGAGCAGTTCTTC,CASSPQGDEQFF,-,TRBJ2-1,TRBV27,-
TGCGCCAGCAGCTTGTTGGGGGACACCGTGGCAGGGGAGCTGTTTTTT,CASSLLGDTVAGELFF,-,TRBJ2-2,TRBV5-1,once
TGTGCCAGCAGCTTAAGTTTGGGCTCGGGCTACACCTTC,CASSLSLGSGYTF,-,TRBJ1-2,TRBV7-2,-
TGCAGCGTTGTGTCCGGGGGGACTATCTCTGAAGCTTTCTTT,CSVVSGGTISEAFF,-,TRBJ1-1,TRBV29-1,few